This entry concerns a single TCR beta chain. Its target is not known. TCRdb re-analysed the 5' RACE reads in MiXCR, keeping a single row per CDR3 protein. Of 500,000 to 650,000 distinct CDR3 sequences detected, over 9% appear once; the ten largest clones hold around 14%. The data derive from a study of T cells after yellow fever vaccination. Study in general: SMART-Seq v4 Ultra Low Input handled preparation of low-cell-number fractions. Findings of the study overall: Clones that expanded after primary vaccination mostly reappeared after the booster (around 96% CD4, 88% CD8). There was a small share of clonotypes that showed up in both the CD4 and CD8 compartments. FACS-sorted repertoires could harbor abundant contaminating bulk-population clonotypes.

CDR3 length: 15 amino acids. CDR1 and CDR2 from the germline V gene are ENHRY and SYGVKD. Trimming took 11 bases from V and 1 from J; bases not matched to a gene: 11. This TCR came from a man aged 25 to 40 who received the YFV17D yellow fever vaccine. Material: PBMCs, obtained on the day of the yellow fever booster vaccination. The V gene is TRBV10-3, the J gene TRBJ2-1; 7 nucleotides line up with TRBD1. The CDR3 coding sequence is TGTGCCTCCTCCCGGGACAGAAATTCCTACAATGAGCAGTTCTTC. It yields the protein CASSRDRNSYNEQFF.